The 2 T cell receptor beta chains reported below all come from one sample, sequenced in a study of blood T cell repertoires in COVID-19. Clones were read by immunoSEQ multiplex PCR, and TCRdb kept only the in-frame ones, dropping some. The table shows 200,000 to 250,000 clones, with roughly nine tenths occurring only once. Source material: PBMCs or T cells enriched from blood (not recorded which). The receptors derive from a woman in her late teens or twenties in a cohort exposed to, infected with or recovered from COVID-19 (not recorded which).

The rearrangement links TRBV30 to TRBJ2-7; the D gene is possibly TRBD1 (5 bases). V lost 5 bases and J lost 3, with 8 bases in between. This CDR3 has 11 amino acids. Germline assignment: CDR1 GTSNPN and CDR2 SVGIG (reference sequence). CDR3 DNA: TGTGCCTGGGCGGACAACTACGAGCAGTACTTC. Amino acids: CAWADNYEQYF.

The rearrangement uses TRBV5-1 and TRBJ1-3; D not resolved. The V gene's germline CDR1 is SGHRS and CDR2 YFSETQ. The CDR3 spans 14 residues. V lost 0 bases, J lost 0 bases, and 4 bases lay in between. The CDR3 is CASSLASSGNTIYF. Here the CDR3 DNA reads TGCGCCAGCAGCTTGGCCAGCTCTGGAAACACCATATATTTT.